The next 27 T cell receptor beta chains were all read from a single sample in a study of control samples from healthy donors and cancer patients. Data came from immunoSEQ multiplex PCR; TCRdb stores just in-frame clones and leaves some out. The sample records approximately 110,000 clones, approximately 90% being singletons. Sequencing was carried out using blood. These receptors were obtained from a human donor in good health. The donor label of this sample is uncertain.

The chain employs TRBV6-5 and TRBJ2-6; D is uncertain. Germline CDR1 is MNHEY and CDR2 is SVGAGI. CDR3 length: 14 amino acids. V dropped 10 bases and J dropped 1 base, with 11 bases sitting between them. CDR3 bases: TGTGCCATCAAGAAGGGATCTGGGGCCAACGTCCTGACTTTC. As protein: CAIKKGSGANVLTF.

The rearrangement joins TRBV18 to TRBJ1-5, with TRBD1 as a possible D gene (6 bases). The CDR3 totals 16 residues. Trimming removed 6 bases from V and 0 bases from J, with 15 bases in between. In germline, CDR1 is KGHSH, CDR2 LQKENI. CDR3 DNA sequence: TGTGCCAGCTCGGCCAGGACAGCACTTAGCAATCAGCCCCAGCATTTT. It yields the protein CASSARTALSNQPQHF.

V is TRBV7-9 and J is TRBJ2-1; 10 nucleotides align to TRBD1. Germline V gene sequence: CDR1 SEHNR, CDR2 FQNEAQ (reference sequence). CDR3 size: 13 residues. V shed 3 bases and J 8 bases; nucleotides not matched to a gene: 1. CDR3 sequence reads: CASSFDRGHEQFF. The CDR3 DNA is TGTGCCAGCAGCTTCGACAGGGGGCATGAGCAGTTCTTC.

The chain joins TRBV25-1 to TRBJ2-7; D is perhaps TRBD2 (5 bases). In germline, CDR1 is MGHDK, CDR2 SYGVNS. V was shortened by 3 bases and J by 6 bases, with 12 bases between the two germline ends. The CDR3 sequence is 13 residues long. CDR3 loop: CASSEYRAGEQYF. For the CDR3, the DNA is TGTGCCAGCAGTGAGTACCGGGCGGGCGAGCAGTACTTC.

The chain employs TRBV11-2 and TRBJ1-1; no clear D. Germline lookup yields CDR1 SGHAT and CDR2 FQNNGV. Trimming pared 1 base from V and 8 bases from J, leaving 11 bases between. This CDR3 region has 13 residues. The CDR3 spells CASSLAMISEAFF. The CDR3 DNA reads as TGTGCCAGCAGCTTAGCGATGATCTCAGAAGCTTTCTTT.

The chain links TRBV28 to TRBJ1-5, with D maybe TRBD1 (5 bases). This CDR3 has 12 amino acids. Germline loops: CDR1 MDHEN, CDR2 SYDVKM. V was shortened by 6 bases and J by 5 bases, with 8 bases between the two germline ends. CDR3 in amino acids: CASSDSYQPQHF. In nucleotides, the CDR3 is TGTGCCAGCAGCGACAGTTATCAGCCCCAGCATTTT.

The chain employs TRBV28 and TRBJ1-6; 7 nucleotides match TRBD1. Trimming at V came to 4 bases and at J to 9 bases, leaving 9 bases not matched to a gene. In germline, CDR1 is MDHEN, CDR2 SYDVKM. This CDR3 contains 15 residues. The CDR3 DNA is TGTGCCAGCAGTTCGTCGACAGGGTTGGTTTCACCCCTCCACTTT. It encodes CASSSSTGLVSPLHF.

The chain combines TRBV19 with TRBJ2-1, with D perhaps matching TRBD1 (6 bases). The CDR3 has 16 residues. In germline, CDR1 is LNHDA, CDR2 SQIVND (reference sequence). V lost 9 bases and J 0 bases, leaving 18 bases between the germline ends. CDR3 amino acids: CASTQLPTGSYNEQFF. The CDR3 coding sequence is TGTGCCAGCACACAACTACCGACAGGCTCCTACAATGAGCAGTTCTTC.

The CDR3 here is CAWKEGGDVKETQYF. CDR3 nucleotides: TGTGCCTGGAAGGAGGGGGGGGACGTTAAAGAGACCCAGTACTTC. The chain has TRBV30 and TRBJ2-5; D perhaps matches TRBD2 (7 bases). Deletions cut 4 bases from V and 3 bases from J, with 18 bases between. The CDR3 sequence is 15 residues long. Germline values: CDR1 GTSNPN, CDR2 SVGIG (reference sequence).

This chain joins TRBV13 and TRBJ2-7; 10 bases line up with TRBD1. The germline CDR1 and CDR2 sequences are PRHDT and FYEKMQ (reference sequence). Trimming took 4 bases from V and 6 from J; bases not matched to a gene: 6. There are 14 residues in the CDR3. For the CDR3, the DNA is TGTGCCAGCAGCTGGACAGGGGGAGGATTCGAGCAGTACTTC. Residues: CASSWTGGGFEQYF.

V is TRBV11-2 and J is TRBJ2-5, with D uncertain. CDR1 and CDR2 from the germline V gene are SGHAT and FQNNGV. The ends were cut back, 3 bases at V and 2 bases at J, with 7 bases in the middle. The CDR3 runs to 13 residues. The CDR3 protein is CASSLWVQETQYF. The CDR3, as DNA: TGTGCCAGCAGCTTGTGGGTTCAAGAGACCCAGTACTTC.

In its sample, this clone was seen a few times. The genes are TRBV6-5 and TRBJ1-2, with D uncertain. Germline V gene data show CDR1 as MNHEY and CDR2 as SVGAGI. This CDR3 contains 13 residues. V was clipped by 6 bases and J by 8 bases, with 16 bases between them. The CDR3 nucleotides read TGTGCCAGCAGCCTCTCTTCCGTGGGCGGCTACACCTTC. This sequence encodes CASSLSSVGGYTF.

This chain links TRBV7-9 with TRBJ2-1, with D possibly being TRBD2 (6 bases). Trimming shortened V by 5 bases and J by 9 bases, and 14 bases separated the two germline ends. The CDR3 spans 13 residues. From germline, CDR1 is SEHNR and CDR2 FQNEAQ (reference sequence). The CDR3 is CASSPSGGVEQFF. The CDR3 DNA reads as TGTGCCAGCAGCCCCTCTGGAGGGGTTGAGCAGTTCTTC. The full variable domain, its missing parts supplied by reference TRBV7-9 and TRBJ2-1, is DTGVSQNPRHKITKRGQNVTFRCDPISEHNRLYWYRQTLGQGPEFLTYFQNEAQLEKSRLLSDRFSAERPKGSFSTLEIQRTEQGDSAMYLCASSPSGGVEQFFGPGTRLTVL.

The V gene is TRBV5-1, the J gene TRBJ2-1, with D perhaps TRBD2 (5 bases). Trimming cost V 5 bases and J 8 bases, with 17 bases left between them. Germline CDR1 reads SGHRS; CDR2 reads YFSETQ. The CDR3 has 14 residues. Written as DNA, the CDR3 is TGCGCCAGCAGGGTGGACTCCCTCTCTTATGAGCAGTTCTTC. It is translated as CASRVDSLSYEQFF.

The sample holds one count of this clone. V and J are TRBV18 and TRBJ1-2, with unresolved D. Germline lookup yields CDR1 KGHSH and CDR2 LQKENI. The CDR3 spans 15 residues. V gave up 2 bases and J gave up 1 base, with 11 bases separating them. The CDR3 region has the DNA TGTGCCAGCTCACCAAGCGGACGAAGTAACTATGGCTACACCTTC. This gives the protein CASSPSGRSNYGYTF.

The CDR3 DNA follows: TGTGCCTGGGGTGGGAAACAGGGGCAGCCCCAGCATTTT. This encodes CAWGGKQGQPQHF. The rearrangement links TRBV30 to TRBJ1-5; TRBD1 matches 7 bases. Germline assignment: CDR1 GTSNPN and CDR2 SVGIG (reference sequence). V lost 5 bases to trimming and J lost 7 bases; unmatched junction nucleotides: 8. This CDR3 region has 13 residues.

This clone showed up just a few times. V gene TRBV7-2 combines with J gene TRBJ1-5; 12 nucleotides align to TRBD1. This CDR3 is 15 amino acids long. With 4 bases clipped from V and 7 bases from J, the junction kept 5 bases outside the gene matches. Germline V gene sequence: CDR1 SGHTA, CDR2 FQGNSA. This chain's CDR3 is CASSSGTGGAQPQHF. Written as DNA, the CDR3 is TGTGCCAGCAGCTCCGGGACAGGGGGCGCCCAGCCCCAGCATTTT.

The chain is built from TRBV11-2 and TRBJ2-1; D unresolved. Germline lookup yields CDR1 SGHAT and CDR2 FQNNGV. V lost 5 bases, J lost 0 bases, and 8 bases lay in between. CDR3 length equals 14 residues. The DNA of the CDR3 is TGTGCCAGCAGCCAATTCGACTCCTACAATGAGCAGTTCTTC. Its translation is CASSQFDSYNEQFF.

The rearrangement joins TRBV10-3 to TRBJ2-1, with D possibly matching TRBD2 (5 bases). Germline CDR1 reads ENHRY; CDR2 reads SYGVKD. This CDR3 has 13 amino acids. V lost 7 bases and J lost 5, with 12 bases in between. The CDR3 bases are TGTGCCATCAAGGAGGCCGTCAACAATGAGCAGTTCTTC. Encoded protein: CAIKEAVNNEQFF.

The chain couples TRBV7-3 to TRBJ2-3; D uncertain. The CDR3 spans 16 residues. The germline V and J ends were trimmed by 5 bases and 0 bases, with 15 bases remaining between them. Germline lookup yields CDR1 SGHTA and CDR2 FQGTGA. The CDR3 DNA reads TGTGCCAGCAGCCCCGGTCTAGGGCCCAGCACAGATACGCAGTATTTT. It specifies CASSPGLGPSTDTQYF.

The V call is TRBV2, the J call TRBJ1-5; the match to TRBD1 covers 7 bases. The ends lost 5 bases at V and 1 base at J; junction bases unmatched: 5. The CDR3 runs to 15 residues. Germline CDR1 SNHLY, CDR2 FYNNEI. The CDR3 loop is CASSQRQGSNQPQHF. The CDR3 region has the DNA TGTGCCAGCAGTCAGAGACAGGGAAGCAATCAGCCCCAGCATTTT. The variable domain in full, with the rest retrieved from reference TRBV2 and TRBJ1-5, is EPEVTQTPSHQVTQMGQEVILRCVPISNHLYFYWYRQILGQKVEFLVSFYNNEISEKSEIFDDQFSVERPDGSNFTLKIRSTKLEDSAMYFCASSQRQGSNQPQHFGDGTRLSIL.

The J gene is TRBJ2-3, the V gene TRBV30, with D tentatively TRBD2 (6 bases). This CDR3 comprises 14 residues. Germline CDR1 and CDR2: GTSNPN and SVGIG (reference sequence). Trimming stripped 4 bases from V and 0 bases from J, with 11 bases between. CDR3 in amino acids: CAWTPGLSTDTQYF. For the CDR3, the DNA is TGTGCCTGGACACCGGGACTCAGCACAGATACGCAGTATTTT.

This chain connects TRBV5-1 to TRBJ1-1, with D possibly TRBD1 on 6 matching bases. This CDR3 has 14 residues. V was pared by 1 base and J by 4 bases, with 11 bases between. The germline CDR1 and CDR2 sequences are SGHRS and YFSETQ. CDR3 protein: CASSLFTGSTEAFF. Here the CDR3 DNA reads TGCGCCAGCAGCTTGTTTACAGGGAGCACTGAAGCTTTCTTT.

The CDR3 spells CASSPGQGGETQYF. In DNA, the CDR3 is TGTGCCAGCAGCCCTGGACAGGGGGGAGAGACCCAGTACTTC. The V gene is TRBV7-9, the J gene TRBJ2-5, with TRBD1 matching over 10 bases. The germline CDR1 and CDR2 sequences are SEHNR and FQNEAQ (reference sequence). This CDR3 has 14 amino acids. V lost 5 bases to trimming and J lost 4 bases; unmatched junction nucleotides: 4.

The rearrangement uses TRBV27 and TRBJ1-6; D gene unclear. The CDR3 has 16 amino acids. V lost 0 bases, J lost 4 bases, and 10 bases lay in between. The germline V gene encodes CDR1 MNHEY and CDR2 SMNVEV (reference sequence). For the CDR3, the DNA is TGTGCCAGCAGTTTATCCGGGCTCCCGTATAATTCACCCCTCCACTTT. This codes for CASSLSGLPYNSPLHF.

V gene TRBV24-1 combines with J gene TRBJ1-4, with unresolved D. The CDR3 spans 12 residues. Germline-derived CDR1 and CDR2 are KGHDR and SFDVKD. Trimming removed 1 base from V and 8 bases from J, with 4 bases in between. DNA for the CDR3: TGTGCCACCAGTGATTTCGGGGAAAAACTGTTTTTT. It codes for CATSDFGEKLFF.

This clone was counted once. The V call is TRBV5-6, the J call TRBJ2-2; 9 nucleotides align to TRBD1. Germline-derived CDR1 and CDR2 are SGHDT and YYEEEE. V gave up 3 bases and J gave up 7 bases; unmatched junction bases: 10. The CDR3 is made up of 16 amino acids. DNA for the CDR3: TGTGCCAGCAGCTGGGGCCCCGGGACAGGGCACGGGGAGCTGTTTTTT. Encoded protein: CASSWGPGTGHGELFF.